This is a list of T cell receptor beta chains from one sample in a study of T-cell reconstitution after alpha-beta-depleted transplantation in children. Using its own MiXCR run on the PCR reads, TCRdb lists one record per CDR3 protein. The sample gives some 72,000 distinct CDR3 sequences, 7.3% of which show up once; less than 3% is in the top ten. The specimen was PBMCs from the stem cell graft donor, collected from the stem cell graft. The source of these receptors is a human donor who donated a stem cell graft to a child with acute lymphoblastic leukemia. Each CDR3 is given with its conserved first and last residue. A D gene is named only where the DNA matches it firmly. Only part of the rows carry a size: once, few, many, or a class if the clone is expanded.

D	V	J	size	DNA	CDR3
TRBD2	TRBV2	TRBJ2-1	few	TGTGCCAGCAGGTCGAGTAGCGGGGGTACCTACAATGAGCAGTTCTTC	CASRSSSGGTYNEQFF
TRBD1	TRBV5-6	TRBJ2-4	many	TGTGCCAGCAGCCCCAACAGGGGAGCCAAAAACATTCAGTACTTC	CASSPNRGAKNIQYF
TRBD2	TRBV28	TRBJ2-5	few	TGTGCCAGCAGTCCGCGGGAGGGCCCCCGGACCCAGTACTTC	CASSPREGPRTQYF
NA	TRBV10-3	TRBJ2-3	NA	TGTGCCCTATCAGTGAGTCGTATTACCTCTAGCACAGATACGCAGTATTTT	CALSVSRITSSTDTQYF
TRBD2	TRBV12-3/TRBV12-4	TRBJ2-5	NA	TGTGCCAGCAGTAGATCCGGGACTAGCGGAGAGACCCAGTACTTC	CASSRSGTSGETQYF
NA	TRBV28	TRBJ1-2	NA	TGTGCCAGCAGTCTGGCAGGGATCGATGGCTACACCTTC	CASSLAGIDGYTF
NA	TRBV5-8	TRBJ2-3	NA	TGTGCCAGCTGGTTGGGGCCCCAGGATACGCAGTATTTT	CASWLGPQDTQYF
NA	TRBV9	TRBJ2-7	many	TGTGCCAGCAGCTCCCGACAGGGAGGGTGGCAGTACTTC	CASSSRQGGWQYF
NA	TRBV27	TRBJ2-7	few	TGTGCCAGCAGCCGTAGGAACAGGGAGCGAGGAGTCGAGCAGTACTTC	CASSRRNRERGVEQYF
NA	TRBV11-2	TRBJ2-3	NA	TGTGCCAGCAGCTTAGGCGGCGGGACCCACACAGATACGCAGTATTTT	CASSLGGGTHTDTQYF
TRBD2	TRBV24-1	TRBJ2-7	many	TGTGCCACCAGTGATTTCCCTCAACCGGGACTACCATCCTACGAGCAGTACTTC	CATSDFPQPGLPSYEQYF
TRBD1	TRBV13	TRBJ1-2	NA	TGTGCCAGCAGCTTAGGCTCGGGACAGTCCTATGGCTACACCTTC	CASSLGSGQSYGYTF
NA	TRBV11-1	TRBJ1-5	few	TGTGCCAGCAGCCGGGGGGGTAGCAATCAGCCCCAGCATTTT	CASSRGGSNQPQHF
TRBD1	TRBV9	TRBJ1-2	many	TGTGCCAGCAGCGTTCTCCCAGGGGGGGCCATTGGCTACACCTTC	CASSVLPGGAIGYTF
NA	TRBV29-1	TRBJ2-1	many	TGCAGCGCTTTCCTTTCCTACAATGAGCAGTTCTTC	CSAFLSYNEQFF
NA	TRBV25-1	TRBJ1-1	NA	TGTGCCAGCAGTGAATTCCGGGGGGAAGGAACTGAAGCTTTCTTT	CASSEFRGEGTEAFF
NA	TRBV27	TRBJ2-1	NA	TGTGCCAGCAGTTTAACAGGGTCTAGCTCCTACAATGAGCAGTTCTTC	CASSLTGSSSYNEQFF
NA	TRBV7-9	TRBJ1-1	few	TGTGCCAGCACTCCTAGGGGGAACACTGAAGCTTTCTTT	CASTPRGNTEAFF
TRBD2	TRBV7-2	TRBJ2-7	NA	TGTGCCAGCAGCTTAGTTGGCGGGGGGGCTAAGGAGCAGTACTTC	CASSLVGGGAKEQYF
TRBD1	TRBV20-1	TRBJ2-7	few	TGCAGTGCCAGCGGGACAGGGGGATCCTACGAGCAGTACTTC	CSASGTGGSYEQYF
NA	TRBV28	TRBJ2-7	many	TGTGCCAGCCGGCGGTGGGTAGAAACCTACGAGCAGTACTTC	CASRRWVETYEQYF
TRBD1	TRBV7-8	TRBJ2-1	many	TGTGCCAGCAGCCCAGGACAGGGCCCGTCCTACAATGAGCAGTTCTTC	CASSPGQGPSYNEQFF
NA	TRBV10-1	TRBJ2-7	NA	TGCGCCAGCAGCCGGGACCGCAGCTACGAGCAGTACTTC	CASSRDRSYEQYF
TRBD1	TRBV11-1	TRBJ2-6	many	TGTGCCAGCAGCTTAGCGTCAGGGACAGGGGAACGAGGGGCCAACGTCCTGACTTTC	CASSLASGTGERGANVLTF
NA	TRBV7-3	TRBJ2-5	NA	TGTGCCAGCAGCTCTTCGGTCACGGAGACCCAGTACTTC	CASSSSVTETQYF
NA	TRBV4-3	TRBJ1-6	NA	TGCGCCAGCAGCCCCCGGGACGGTGGGAATTCACCCCTCCACTTT	CASSPRDGGNSPLHF
TRBD1	TRBV28	TRBJ2-5	many	TGTGCCAGCAGTTTATCGGTGCAGGGGGCTAAGAGCGGGACCCAGTACTTC	CASSLSVQGAKSGTQYF
TRBD1	TRBV20-1	TRBJ1-6	many	TGCAGTGCTAGAGATCGACAGGGGGGAAATTCACCCCTCCACTTT	CSARDRQGGNSPLHF
NA	TRBV3-1	TRBJ1-2	many	TGTGCCAGCAGCTCCCTCCAGGATGGCTACACCTTC	CASSSLQDGYTF
NA	TRBV12-3/TRBV12-4	TRBJ2-4	many	TGTGCCAGCAGCCCCGCGGTCTATTACATTCAGTACTTC	CASSPAVYYIQYF
NA	TRBV10-2	TRBJ1-1	many	TGCGCCAGCAGTGCTTTTGGGAGGGTTGAAGCTTTCTTT	CASSAFGRVEAFF
TRBD1	TRBV5-1	TRBJ2-7	many	TGCGCCAGCAGCTTCATGGGACAGTCCATTTACGAGCAGTACTTC	CASSFMGQSIYEQYF
TRBD1	TRBV18	TRBJ1-5	NA	TGTGCCAGCTCACCAAGAGGTTTGATTGGACAGGGGGCTAATAGAAGCAATCAGCCCCAGCATTTT	CASSPRGLIGQGANRSNQPQHF
NA	TRBV6-5	TRBJ1-5	NA	TGTGCCAGCAGTTACTCGCATAGCAATCAGCCCCAGCATTTT	CASSYSHSNQPQHF
TRBD1	TRBV10-3	TRBJ2-1	many	TGTGCCATCGAAAAGGGGACAGACTACAATGAGCAGTTCTTC	CAIEKGTDYNEQFF
NA	TRBV29-1	TRBJ1-1	NA	TGCAGCGTTATCAGCGGGAACACTGCAGCTTTCTTT	CSVISGNTAAFF
NA	TRBV7-2	TRBJ1-6	many	TGTGCCAGCAGCTTAGCCGGCAAAGGGTCACCCCTCCACTTT	CASSLAGKGSPLHF
NA	TRBV3-1	TRBJ2-5	NA	TGTGCCAGCGGACAAGACCAAGAGACCCAGTACTTC	CASGQDQETQYF
NA	TRBV5-1	TRBJ2-3	many	TGCGCCAGCAGCACGGGAAGCACAGATACGCAGTATTTT	CASSTGSTDTQYF
NA	TRBV15	TRBJ2-4	NA	TGTGCCACCGCAACGAGGGACATGGACAAAAACATTCAGTACTTC	CATATRDMDKNIQYF
TRBD1	TRBV20-1	TRBJ2-2	many	TGCAGTGCTGGACAGGTTCACACCGGGGAGCTGTTTTTT	CSAGQVHTGELFF
TRBD1	TRBV6-1	TRBJ2-7	many	TGTGCCAGCAGTCGACAGGGTACGGGCTCCTACGAGCAGTACTTC	CASSRQGTGSYEQYF
TRBD2	TRBV4-3	TRBJ2-1	many	TGCGCCAGCAGCCCCTGGGGGACTAGCGGGGGGGCCTACAATGAGCAGTTCTTC	CASSPWGTSGGAYNEQFF
NA	TRBV20-1	TRBJ1-4	many	TGCAGTGCTCGAGAGGTGGGACCCCCAGGGTCTGCAACTAATGAAAAACTGTTTTTT	CSAREVGPPGSATNEKLFF
NA	TRBV19	TRBJ1-1	many	TGTGCCAGTAGTATAGTTCCGGAGCGGGGGAACACTGAAGCTTTCTTT	CASSIVPERGNTEAFF
NA	TRBV5-6	TRBJ1-1	many	TGTGCCAGCAGCTTGTCGACAGTTTGGGACACTGAAGCTTTCTTT	CASSLSTVWDTEAFF
TRBD1	TRBV6-5	TRBJ2-7	many	TGTGCCAGCAGTTACGGGACAGGGCTCTACGAGCAGTACTTC	CASSYGTGLYEQYF
TRBD1	TRBV12-3/TRBV12-4	TRBJ1-5	many	TGTGCCAGCAGTTCCGACAGGGAACATCAGCCCCAGCATTTT	CASSSDREHQPQHF
TRBD2	TRBV5-1	TRBJ2-1	NA	TGCGCCAGCAGCTTGAGGTCCCGCGGGAGGTCCAATGAGCAGTTCTTC	CASSLRSRGRSNEQFF
NA	TRBV2	TRBJ2-3	NA	TGTGCCAGCCCTGACAGGACAGATACGCAGTATTTT	CASPDRTDTQYF
NA	TRBV7-2	TRBJ2-1	NA	TGTGCCAGCAGCTTAAGACTCTGGCCCTCCTACAATGAGCAGTTCTTC	CASSLRLWPSYNEQFF
NA	TRBV10-3	TRBJ2-1	many	TGTGCCATCAGTGAGTCGTTAGTGGGGAACAATGATCAGTTCTTC	CAISESLVGNNDQFF
NA	TRBV29-1	TRBJ2-7	NA	TGCAGCGTTTCCTTCGCCACAGCCAAGAACTACGAGCAGTACTTC	CSVSFATAKNYEQYF
NA	TRBV28	TRBJ1-5	many	TGTGCCAGCAGTTATAGAGGGAACAACAACAATAGCAATCAGCCCCAGCATTTT	CASSYRGNNNNSNQPQHF